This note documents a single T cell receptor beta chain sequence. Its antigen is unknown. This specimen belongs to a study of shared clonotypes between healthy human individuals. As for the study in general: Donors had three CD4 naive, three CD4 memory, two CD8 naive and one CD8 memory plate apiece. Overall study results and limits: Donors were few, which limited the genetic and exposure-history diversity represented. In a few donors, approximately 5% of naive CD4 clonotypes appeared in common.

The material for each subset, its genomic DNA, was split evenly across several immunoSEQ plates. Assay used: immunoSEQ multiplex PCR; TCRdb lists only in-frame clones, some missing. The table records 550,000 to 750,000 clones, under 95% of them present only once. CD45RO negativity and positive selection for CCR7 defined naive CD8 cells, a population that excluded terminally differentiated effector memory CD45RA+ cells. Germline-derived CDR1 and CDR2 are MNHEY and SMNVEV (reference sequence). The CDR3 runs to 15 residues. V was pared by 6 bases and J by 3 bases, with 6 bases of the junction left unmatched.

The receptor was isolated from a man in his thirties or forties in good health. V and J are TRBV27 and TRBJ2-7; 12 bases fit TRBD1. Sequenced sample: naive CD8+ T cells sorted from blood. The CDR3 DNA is TGTGCCAGCAGGACGGGACAGGGGGCGCGCTACGAGCAGTACTTC. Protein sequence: CASRTGQGARYEQYF.